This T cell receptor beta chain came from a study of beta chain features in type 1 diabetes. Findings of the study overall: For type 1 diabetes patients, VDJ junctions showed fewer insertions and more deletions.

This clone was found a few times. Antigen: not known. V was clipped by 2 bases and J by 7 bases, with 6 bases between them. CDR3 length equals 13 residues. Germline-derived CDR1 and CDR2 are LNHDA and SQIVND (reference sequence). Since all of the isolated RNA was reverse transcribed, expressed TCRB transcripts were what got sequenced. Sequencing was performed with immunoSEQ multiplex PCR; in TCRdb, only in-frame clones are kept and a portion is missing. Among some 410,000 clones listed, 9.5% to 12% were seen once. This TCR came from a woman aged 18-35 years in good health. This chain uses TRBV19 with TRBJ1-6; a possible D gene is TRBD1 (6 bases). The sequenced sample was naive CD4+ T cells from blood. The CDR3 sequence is CASSIQGNSPLHF. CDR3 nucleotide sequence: TGTGCCAGTAGTATACAGGGGAATTCACCCCTCCACTTT.